This T cell receptor beta chain is from a study of cytomegalovirus exposure and HLA in healthy donors. This PCR relied on a set of 60 Vbeta primers and 13 Jbeta primers. TCRdb keeps only in-frame clones here, not all; method: immunoSEQ multiplex PCR. The sample table sets out roughly 30,000 clones. V dropped 4 bases and J dropped 6 bases, with 13 bases sitting between them. The CDR3 spans 14 residues. Germline loops: CDR1 PRHDT, CDR2 FYEKMQ (reference sequence). General observations from the study: The authors later linked a missense DCLRE1C variant to TCR beta V- and J-gene trimming. Later analysis suggested most CMV-associated TCR beta chains were HLA-restricted. TCR beta sequences reportedly predicted most subjects' HLA-A and HLA-B alleles accurately. Because they were indistinguishable, some V segments, including TRBV6-2 and TRBV6-3, were excluded.

A remark on this clone: Its specificity is unknown.

The receptor's source is a woman aged 35 to 49 in good health and CMV-seropositive. The rearrangement uses TRBV13 and TRBJ1-5; no reliable D call. The specimen was PBMCs. CDR3 coding DNA: TGTGCCAGCAGCTCCCGGGAGTGCGGTCAGCCCCAGCATTTT. Translating it yields CASSSRECGQPQHF.